The 19 T cell receptor beta chains listed next were all sequenced from one sample in a study of identical twins. TCRdb re-called the 5' RACE reads through MiXCR, storing one row per CDR3 protein. The profile covers about 810,000 distinct CDR3 sequences, with roughly an eighth appearing a single time and about 1.5% taken by the ten largest. The same data also contributed to another study, on yellow fever vaccine responses in identical twins.

Sequencing used PBMCs. The receptor source for this set is a woman younger than 35 in good health.

This clonotype was recorded at least ten times. The chain uses TRBV12-3 or TRBV12-4 and TRBJ2-1; D possibly uses TRBD1 or TRBD2 (5 bases each). There are 14 residues in the CDR3. Deletions cut 6 bases from V and 3 bases from J, with 12 bases between. CDR3 bases: TGTGCCAGCAGCCCCGGGACGGTCTACAATGAGCAGTTCTTC. It translates to CASSPGTVYNEQFF.

This clonotype has only a few counts. The V gene is TRBV11-2, the J gene TRBJ1-2; the match to TRBD1 covers 7 bases. The CDR3 spans 15 residues. The V and J ends lost 1 base and 4 bases, in that order; junction bases with no gene match: 6. Germline V gene lookup returns CDR1 SGHAT and CDR2 FQNNGV. CDR3 amino acids: CASSLGRGFGYGYTF. The DNA for the CDR3 is TGTGCCAGCAGCTTAGGCAGGGGGTTTGGCTATGGCTACACCTTC.

This clonotype was detected only a few times. This chain connects TRBV12-3 or TRBV12-4 to TRBJ1-1; TRBD1 matches 9 bases. The CDR3 has 14 residues. V lost 6 bases, J lost 4 bases, and 6 bases stayed unmatched. The CDR3 reads CASSPQGASTEAFF. CDR3 DNA sequence: TGTGCCAGCAGCCCACAGGGGGCGAGCACTGAAGCTTTCTTT.

CDR3 sequence (DNA): TGTGCCAGCATGGGGTTCGGACAGACAGGGATCTACGAGCAGTACTTC. Its protein is CASMGFGQTGIYEQYF. This chain uses TRBV7-6 with TRBJ2-7; 7 nucleotides agree with TRBD1. The CDR3 contains 16 residues. CDR1 SGHVS and CDR2 FNYEAQ come from the germline V gene. V lost 7 bases and J lost 3; bases outside the gene matches: 15.

CDR3 amino acids: CSARGRQGDTGELFF. For the CDR3, the DNA is TGCAGTGCTAGAGGGAGACAGGGAGACACCGGGGAGCTGTTTTTT. The J gene is TRBJ2-2, the V gene TRBV20-1, with 7 bases aligning to TRBD1. CDR1 is DFQATT and CDR2 is SNEGSKA in the germline V gene (reference sequence). The J segment lost 3 bases and the V segment lost 1 base, leaving 5 bases of the junction unmatched. This CDR3 contains 15 residues.

This clonotype was detected a few times. The genes are TRBV15 and TRBJ2-7, with 8 bases aligning to TRBD1. From germline, CDR1 is LNHNV and CDR2 YYDKDF (reference sequence). This CDR3 is 15 amino acids long. Losses at the gene ends were 0 bases for V and 2 bases for J; bases not matched to a gene: 3. In DNA form, the CDR3 reads TGTGCCACCAGCAGAGATAACAGGGGGGCCTACGAGCAGTACGTC. Its translation is CATSRDNRGAYEQYV.

V gene TRBV10-3 combines with J gene TRBJ2-2, with D possibly being TRBD1 (6 bases). V was cut by 2 bases and J by 1 base, with 8 bases left in between. Germline CDR1 ENHRY, CDR2 SYGVKD. This CDR3 contains 15 residues. The CDR3 reads CAISEDRLNTGELFF. In DNA form, the CDR3 reads TGTGCCATCAGTGAGGACAGGCTGAACACCGGGGAGCTGTTTTTT.

The chain employs TRBV4-1 and TRBJ1-1; D is ambiguous. Germline V gene lookup returns CDR1 MGHRA and CDR2 YSYEKL. V was shortened by 0 bases and J by 11 bases, with 10 bases between the two germline ends. The CDR3 runs to 12 residues. The CDR3 DNA reads TGCGCCAGCAGCCAAGAGAAAGGGAAGGCTTTCTTT. Its protein is CASSQEKGKAFF.

This clonotype occurred many times. V is TRBV29-1 and J is TRBJ1-2; D is perhaps TRBD1 (6 bases). Per the germline V gene, CDR1 is SQVTM and CDR2 is ANQGSEA. V dropped 4 bases and J dropped 6 bases, with 15 bases sitting between them. This CDR3 has 13 residues. The CDR3, as DNA: TGCAGCGTTGGGATCCCGGGGGGCAATGGCTACACCTTC. This encodes CSVGIPGGNGYTF. Together with reference TRBV29-1 and TRBJ1-2, the CDR3 gives the full variable domain: SAVISQKPSRDICQRGTSLTIQCQVDSQVTMMFWYRQQPGQSLTLIATANQGSEATYESGFVIDKFPISRPNLTFSTLTVSNMSPEDSSIYLCSVGIPGGNGYTFGSGTRLTVV.

This clonotype was recorded at least ten times. The junction shows a germline mismatch at one end, possibly a read error. The chain carries TRBV2 and TRBJ1-1; D ambiguous. CDR3 size: 15 residues. Germline CDR1 reads SNHLY; CDR2 reads FYNNEI. The CDR3 protein is CASCERVVFATEAFF. The CDR3 nucleotides read TGTGCCAGCTGTGAAAGGGTGGTATTTGCCACTGAAGCTTTCTTT.

This clonotype was seen ten or more times. This chain connects TRBV12-3 or TRBV12-4 to TRBJ1-5; no clear D gene. The CDR3 has 14 amino acids. Trimming cost V 5 bases and J 0 bases, with 8 bases left between them. CDR3 in DNA: TGTGCCAGCAGTCCCACCTATAGCAATCAGCCCCAGCATTTT. Translating gives CASSPTYSNQPQHF.

This clonotype was counted a single time. The chain has TRBV6-6 and TRBJ2-1; either TRBD1 or TRBD2 may fit D (5 bases each). This CDR3 has 13 residues. The ends were cut back, 2 bases at V and 11 bases at J, with 13 bases in the middle. Germline V gives CDR1 MNHNY, CDR2 SVGAGI (reference sequence). CDR3 region: CASSYPGTTKQFF. Here the CDR3 DNA reads TGTGCCAGCAGTTACCCAGGGACGACCAAGCAGTTCTTC.

The table lists this clonotype with many counts. The chain links TRBV28 to TRBJ2-2; possibly TRBD1 for D (6 bases). Deletions cut 6 bases from V and 2 bases from J, with 16 bases between. The V gene's germline CDR1 is MDHEN and CDR2 SYDVKM. The CDR3 has 16 amino acids. CDR3 nucleotides: TGTGCCAGCAGGAGTGGGAAGGGGGTTAACACCGGGGAGCTGTTTTTT. This gives the protein CASRSGKGVNTGELFF.

The chain joins TRBV12-3 or TRBV12-4 to TRBJ2-7, with 10 bases aligning to TRBD2. Trimming at V came to 3 bases and at J to 0 bases, leaving 11 bases not matched to a gene. The CDR3 loop spans 18 amino acids. The CDR3 DNA is TGTGCCAGCAGTTTGGCTAGCGGGAGAGGAAAGAGCTCCTACGAGCAGTACTTC. Translation: CASSLASGRGKSSYEQYF.

The genes are TRBV3-1 and TRBJ1-2; 9 bases align to TRBD1. Germline CDR1 and CDR2: LGHDT and YNNKEL (reference sequence). CDR3 length equals 14 residues. V was pared by 4 bases and J by 6 bases, with 6 bases of the junction left unmatched. The chain's CDR3 is CASSPVQGANGYTF. CDR3 sequence (DNA): TGTGCCAGCAGCCCCGTACAGGGGGCGAATGGCTACACCTTC.

This clonotype has just a few counts. V is TRBV28 and J is TRBJ2-3; possibly TRBD1 for D (6 bases). CDR1 is MDHEN, CDR2 SYDVKM, per germline. The CDR3 spans 15 residues. Between the trimmed V and J ends, which lost 6 bases and 4 bases, there was a span of 17 bases. CDR3 DNA: TGTGCCAGCAGGAGCGAAGATGGGGGCCCAGATACGCAGTATTTT. Its translation is CASRSEDGGPDTQYF.

The CDR3 protein is CASIISVNTGELFF. In DNA, the CDR3 is TGTGCCAGCATTATTAGCGTGAACACCGGGGAGCTGTTTTTT. The chain employs TRBV6-5 and TRBJ2-2, with D perhaps matching TRBD2 (5 bases). CDR3 length: 14 residues. V shed 7 bases and J shed 1 base, with 10 bases lying between them. In germline, CDR1 is MNHEY, CDR2 SVGAGI.

This clonotype was detected only a few times. The chain recombines TRBV9 with TRBJ2-1, with 8 bases lining up with TRBD2. The trim removed 6 bases at V and 6 bases at J, leaving 8 bases unmatched. The CDR3 is 14 residues long. Germline V gives CDR1 SGDLS, CDR2 YYNGEE. The CDR3 here is CASTRLAGSNEQFF. The CDR3 nucleotides are TGTGCCAGCACCCGCTTAGCGGGGTCCAATGAGCAGTTCTTC.

The gene calls are TRBV10-3 and TRBJ1-1, with 12 bases fitting TRBD1. Unmatched junction bases numbered 5, after V lost 7 bases and J lost 5 bases. The germline CDR1 and CDR2 sequences are ENHRY and SYGVKD. The CDR3 runs to 14 residues. CDR3 nucleotide sequence: TGTGCCATCACCCCGGGACAGGGGGCTACTGAAGCTTTCTTT. This translates into CAITPGQGATEAFF.